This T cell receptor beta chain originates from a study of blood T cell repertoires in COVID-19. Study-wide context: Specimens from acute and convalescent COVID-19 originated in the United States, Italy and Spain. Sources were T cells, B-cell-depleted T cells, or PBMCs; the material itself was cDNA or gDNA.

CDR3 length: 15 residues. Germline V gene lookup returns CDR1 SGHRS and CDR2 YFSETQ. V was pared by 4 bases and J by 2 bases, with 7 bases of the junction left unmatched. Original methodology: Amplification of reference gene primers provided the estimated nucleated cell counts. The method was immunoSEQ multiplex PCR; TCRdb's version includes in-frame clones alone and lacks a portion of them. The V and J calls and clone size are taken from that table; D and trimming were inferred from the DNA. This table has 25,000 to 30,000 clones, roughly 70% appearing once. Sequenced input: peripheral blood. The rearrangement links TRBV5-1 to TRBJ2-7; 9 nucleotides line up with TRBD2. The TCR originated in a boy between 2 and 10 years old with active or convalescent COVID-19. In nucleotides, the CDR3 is TGCGCCAGCAGCGCCGGGACTAGCTCGACCTACGAGCAGTACTTC. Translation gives CASSAGTSSTYEQYF.